The rows below give T cell receptor beta chains drawn from one sample of a study of T cell responses to AZD1222 COVID-19 vaccine. TCRdb keeps only in-frame clones here, not all; method: immunoSEQ multiplex PCR. The sample carries about 180,000 clones, just over 90% recorded once. The sample here was peripheral blood, taken on day 0 of AZD1222 vaccination. Receptor source: an adult in good health. Each CDR3 is given with its conserved first and last residue. The order of the fields is clone size, D gene, V gene, J gene, CDR3 DNA, CDR3 protein. A D gene is named only where the DNA matches it firmly. Clone size is stated in some rows and not others, as once, few, many or a class when expanded.

-,TRBD1,TRBV11-1,TRBJ1-1,TGTGCCAGCAGCTATGACCCGGGACAGGGGAAGACTGAAGCTTTCTTT,CASSYDPGQGKTEAFF
-,-,TRBV6-1,TRBJ1-2,TGTGCCAGCAGTGAAGCCCGGGCCTTTGGCTACACCTTC,CASSEARAFGYTF
-,TRBD1,TRBV2,TRBJ1-5,TGTGCCAGCAGAGAGGGACAGGGGTTTAATCAGCCCCAGCATTTT,CASREGQGFNQPQHF
-,-,TRBV12-5,TRBJ1-2,TGTGCTAGTGGTTCCTCCTTCCGGGACTTCCCGAACTATGGCTACACCTTC,CASGSSFRDFPNYGYTF
-,-,TRBV19,TRBJ1-3,TGTGCCAGTAGTACCACCCCGCGGTCCTCTGGAAACACCATATATTTT,CASSTTPRSSGNTIYF
few,-,TRBV2,TRBJ1-2,TGTGCCAGCAGTTACAGGGAAAACTATGGCTACACCTTC,CASSYRENYGYTF
-,-,TRBV9,TRBJ2-7,TGTGCCAGCAGCGTAGGTAGTGGCCTATACGAGCAGTACTTC,CASSVGSGLYEQYF
-,-,TRBV30,TRBJ1-6,TGTGCCTGGAGGCTAAACGGACTGCTCAATTCACCCCTCCACTTT,CAWRLNGLLNSPLHF
-,-,TRBV5-1,TRBJ1-1,TGCGCCAGCAGCGGGCAGAATTTCAACACTGAAGCTTTCTTT,CASSGQNFNTEAFF
-,-,TRBV12-3/TRBV12-4,TRBJ2-5,TGTGCCAGCAGTCAACGGGGGCCCCAGTACTTC,CASSQRGPQYF
-,-,TRBV18,TRBJ1-1,TGTGCCAGCTCAAGGACAGAGAACACTGAAGCTTTCTTT,CASSRTENTEAFF
-,-,TRBV28,TRBJ1-5,TGTGCCAGCAGTTTTACGCGGGGCTGGCAGCCCCAGCATTTT,CASSFTRGWQPQHF
-,-,TRBV2,TRBJ1-2,TGTGCCAGCCCCCTGCAACGGACCAAGGCTTATGGCTACACCTTC,CASPLQRTKAYGYTF
-,-,TRBV6-2/TRBV6-3,TRBJ1-2,TGTGCCAGCACCCCGCGGGCCCCAGGATACTATGGCTACACCTTC,CASTPRAPGYYGYTF
-,-,TRBV19,TRBJ1-1,TGTGCCAGTAGTATATTAGCAGGGACTAACACTGAAGCTTTCTTT,CASSILAGTNTEAFF
-,TRBD1,TRBV30,TRBJ1-1,TGTGCCTGGAGTTTGACAGGGTACAACACTGAAGCTTTCTTT,CAWSLTGYNTEAFF
-,-,TRBV18,TRBJ1-2,TGTGCCAGCTCACCGGGACTAGACTGGGAAGGCTACACCTTC,CASSPGLDWEGYTF
-,TRBD1,TRBV7-2,TRBJ1-2,TGTGCCAGCAGCTCCCGGACAGGGGATGACTATGGCTACACCTTC,CASSSRTGDDYGYTF
-,-,TRBV28,TRBJ1-6,TGTGCCAGCAGAGTTGACAGATATAATTCACCCCTCCACTTT,CASRVDRYNSPLHF
-,TRBD1,TRBV7-9,TRBJ2-2,TGTGCCAGCAGCCTTGACAGGGTAGGGCCGTTGAACACCGGGGAGCTGTTTTTT,CASSLDRVGPLNTGELFF
once,-,TRBV14,TRBJ1-2,TGTGCCAGCAGCCCCCAAAGGGGCTATGGCTACACCTTC,CASSPQRGYGYTF